This T cell receptor beta chain was captured in a study of preoperative IRX-2 immunotherapy in early breast cancer. The treatment was: preoperative locoregional IRX-2 cytokine immunotherapy. Samples came from a phase Ib trial of preoperative locoregional IRX-2 cytokine immunotherapy. Method: immunoSEQ multiplex PCR; TCRdb's copy keeps in-frame clones and lacks some. The sample carries 25,000 to 30,000 clones, 65% to 85% recorded once. Trimming removed 2 bases from V and 3 bases from J, with 13 bases in between. The germline gives CDR1 MGHRA, CDR2 YSYEKL. The CDR3 is made up of 15 amino acids. This sample was obtained from a patient treated with IRX-2 immunotherapy. The rearrangement links TRBV4-1 to TRBJ1-1, with D unclear. This TCR came from a human donor with breast cancer. The CDR3 DNA reads TGCGCCAGCAGCCAATGGGGTCGGCAGGACACTGAAGCTTTCTTT. The encoded protein is CASSQWGRQDTEAFF.